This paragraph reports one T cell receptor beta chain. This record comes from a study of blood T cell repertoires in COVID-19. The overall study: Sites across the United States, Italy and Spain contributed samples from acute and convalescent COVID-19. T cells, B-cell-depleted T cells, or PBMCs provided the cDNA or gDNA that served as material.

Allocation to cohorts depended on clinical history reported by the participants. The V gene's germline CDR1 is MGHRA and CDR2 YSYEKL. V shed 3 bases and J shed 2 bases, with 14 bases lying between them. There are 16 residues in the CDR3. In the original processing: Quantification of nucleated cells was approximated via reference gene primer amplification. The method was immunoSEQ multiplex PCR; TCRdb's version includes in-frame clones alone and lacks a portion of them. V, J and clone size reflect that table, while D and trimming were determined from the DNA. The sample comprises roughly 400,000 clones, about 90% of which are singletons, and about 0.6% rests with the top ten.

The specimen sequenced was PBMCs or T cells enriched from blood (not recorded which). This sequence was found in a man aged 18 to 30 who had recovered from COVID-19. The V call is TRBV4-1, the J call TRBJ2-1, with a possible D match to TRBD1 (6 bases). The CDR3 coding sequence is TGCGCCAGCAGCCAGCCGACAGGAAATCCCTACAATGAGCAGTTCTTC. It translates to CASSQPTGNPYNEQFF.